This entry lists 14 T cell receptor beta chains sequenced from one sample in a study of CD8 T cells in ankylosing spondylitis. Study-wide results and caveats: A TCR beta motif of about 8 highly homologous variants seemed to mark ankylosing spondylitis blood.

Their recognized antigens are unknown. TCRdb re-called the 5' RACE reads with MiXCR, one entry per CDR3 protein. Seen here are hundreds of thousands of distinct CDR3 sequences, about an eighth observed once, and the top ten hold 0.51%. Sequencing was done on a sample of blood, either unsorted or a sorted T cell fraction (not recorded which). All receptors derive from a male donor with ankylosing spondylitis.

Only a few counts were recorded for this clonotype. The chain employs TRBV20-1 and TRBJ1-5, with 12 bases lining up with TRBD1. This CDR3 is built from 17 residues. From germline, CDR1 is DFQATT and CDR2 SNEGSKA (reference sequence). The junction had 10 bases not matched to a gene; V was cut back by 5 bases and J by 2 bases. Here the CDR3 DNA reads TGCAGTGCTCAGAAATGGGACAGGGGGCTCGGCAATCAGCCCCAGCATTTT. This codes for CSAQKWDRGLGNQPQHF.

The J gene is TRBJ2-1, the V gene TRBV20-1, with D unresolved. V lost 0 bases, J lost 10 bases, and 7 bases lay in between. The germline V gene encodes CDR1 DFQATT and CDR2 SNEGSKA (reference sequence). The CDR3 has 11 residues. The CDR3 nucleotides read TGCAGTGCTAGAGAGGATCGAGAGCAGTTCTTC. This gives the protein CSAREDREQFF.

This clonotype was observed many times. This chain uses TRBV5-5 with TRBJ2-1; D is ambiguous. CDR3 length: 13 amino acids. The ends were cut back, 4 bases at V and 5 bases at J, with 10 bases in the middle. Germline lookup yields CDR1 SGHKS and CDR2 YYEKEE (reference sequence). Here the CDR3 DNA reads TGTGCCAGCAGCACCGGGCCCAACAATGAGCAGTTCTTC. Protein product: CASSTGPNNEQFF.

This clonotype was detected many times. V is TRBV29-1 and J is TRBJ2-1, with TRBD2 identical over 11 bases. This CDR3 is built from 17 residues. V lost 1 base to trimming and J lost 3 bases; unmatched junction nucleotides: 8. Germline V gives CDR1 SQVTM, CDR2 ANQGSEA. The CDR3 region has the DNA TGCAGCGTTGAAGGCGGACTAGCGGGCATACTCTACAATGAGCAGTTCTTC. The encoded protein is CSVEGGLAGILYNEQFF.

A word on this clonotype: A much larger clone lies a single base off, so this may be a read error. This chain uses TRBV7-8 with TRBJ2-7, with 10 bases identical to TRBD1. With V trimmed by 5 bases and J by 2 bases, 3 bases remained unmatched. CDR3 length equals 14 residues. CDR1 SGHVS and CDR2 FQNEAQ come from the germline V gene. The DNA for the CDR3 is TGTGCCAGCAGCCAAGGGACAGGGGCCTACGAGCAGTACTTC. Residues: CASSQGTGAYEQYF.

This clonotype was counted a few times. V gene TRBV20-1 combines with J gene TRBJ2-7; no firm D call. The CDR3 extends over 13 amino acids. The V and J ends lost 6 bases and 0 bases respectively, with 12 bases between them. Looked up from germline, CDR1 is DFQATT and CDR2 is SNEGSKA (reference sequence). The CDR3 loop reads CSAPSGFSYEQYF. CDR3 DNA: TGCAGTGCCCCCTCCGGATTCTCCTACGAGCAGTACTTC.

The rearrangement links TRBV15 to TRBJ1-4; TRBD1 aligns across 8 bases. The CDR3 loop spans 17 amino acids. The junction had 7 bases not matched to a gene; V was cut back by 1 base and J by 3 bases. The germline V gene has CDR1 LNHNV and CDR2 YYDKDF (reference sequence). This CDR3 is CATSRAPGGASNEKLFF. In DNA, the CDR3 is TGTGCCACCAGCAGAGCCCCAGGGGGCGCGTCTAATGAAAAACTGTTTTTT. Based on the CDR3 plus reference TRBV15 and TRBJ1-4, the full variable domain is DAMVIQNPRYQVTQFGKPVTLSCSQTLNHNVMYWYQQKSSQAPKLLFHYYDKDFNNEADTPDNFQSRRPNTSFCFLDIRSPGLGDTAMYLCATSRAPGGASNEKLFFGSGTQLSVL.

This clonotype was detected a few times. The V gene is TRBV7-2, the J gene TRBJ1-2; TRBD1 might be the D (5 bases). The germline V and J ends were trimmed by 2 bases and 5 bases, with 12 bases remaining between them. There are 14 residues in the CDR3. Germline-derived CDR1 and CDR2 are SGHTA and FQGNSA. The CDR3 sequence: CASSLTTVGYGYTF. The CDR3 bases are TGTGCCAGCAGCTTAACGACAGTGGGTTATGGCTACACCTTC.

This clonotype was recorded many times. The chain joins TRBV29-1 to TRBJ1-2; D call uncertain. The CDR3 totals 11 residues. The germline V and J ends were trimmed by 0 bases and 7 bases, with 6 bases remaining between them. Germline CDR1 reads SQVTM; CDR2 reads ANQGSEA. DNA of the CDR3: TGCAGCGTTGAAGATGGTATTGGCTACACCTTC. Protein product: CSVEDGIGYTF.

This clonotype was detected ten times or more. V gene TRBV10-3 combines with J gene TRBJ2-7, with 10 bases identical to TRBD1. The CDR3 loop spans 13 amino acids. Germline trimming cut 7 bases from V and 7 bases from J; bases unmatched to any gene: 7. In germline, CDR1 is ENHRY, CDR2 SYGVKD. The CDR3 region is CAITRDRGEEQYF. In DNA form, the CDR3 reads TGTGCCATCACCCGGGACAGGGGAGAAGAGCAGTACTTC.

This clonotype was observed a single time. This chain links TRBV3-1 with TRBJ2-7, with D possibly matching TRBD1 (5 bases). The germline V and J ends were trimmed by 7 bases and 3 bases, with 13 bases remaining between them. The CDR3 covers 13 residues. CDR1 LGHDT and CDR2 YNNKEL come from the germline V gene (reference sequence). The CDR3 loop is CASKRAGYYEQYF. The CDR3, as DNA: TGTGCCAGCAAAAGGGCAGGGTACTACGAGCAGTACTTC.

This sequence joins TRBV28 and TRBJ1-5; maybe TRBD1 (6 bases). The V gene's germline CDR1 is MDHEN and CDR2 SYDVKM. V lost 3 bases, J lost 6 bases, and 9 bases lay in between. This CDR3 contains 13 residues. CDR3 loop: CASSFPGVQPQHF. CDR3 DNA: TGTGCCAGCAGTTTTCCAGGGGTTCAGCCCCAGCATTTT.

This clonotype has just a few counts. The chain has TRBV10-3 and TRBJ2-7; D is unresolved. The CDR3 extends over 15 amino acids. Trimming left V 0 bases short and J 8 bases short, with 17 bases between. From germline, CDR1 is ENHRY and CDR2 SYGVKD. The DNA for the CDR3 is TGTGCCATCAGTGAGTCTTACAGCAGCACTTTTCAGCAGTACTTC. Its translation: CAISESYSSTFQQYF.

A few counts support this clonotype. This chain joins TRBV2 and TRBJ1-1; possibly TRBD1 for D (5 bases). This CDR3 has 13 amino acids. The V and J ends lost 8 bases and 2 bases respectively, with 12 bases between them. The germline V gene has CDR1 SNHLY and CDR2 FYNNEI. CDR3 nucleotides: TGTGCCAGCTCGGGGGAAACTAACACTGAAGCTTTCTTT. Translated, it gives CASSGETNTEAFF.